The next 30 T cell receptor beta chains were all read from a single sample in a study of Ad26.COV2.S vaccination and SARS-CoV-2 variants. TCRdb's copy holds only in-frame clones and misses some; the assay was immunoSEQ multiplex PCR. The profile covers about 180,000 clones, with around 88% appearing a single time and about 5.9% taken by the ten largest. This sample comprised peripheral blood, obtained after recovery from COVID-19. These receptors came from a human donor who had recovered from COVID-19.

The rearrangement joins TRBV23-1 to TRBJ2-5, with a weak D call TRBD1 (6 bases). TRBV23-1 falls under the ORF class, with uncertain function. The CDR3 length is 17 residues. V shed 8 bases and J shed 0 bases, with 22 bases lying between them. CDR3 sequence reads: CASRNPWRRGYQETQYF. In DNA form, the CDR3 reads TGCGCCAGCCGTAACCCGTGGCGAAGGGGGTACCAAGAGACCCAGTACTTC.

This sequence joins TRBV25-1 and TRBJ2-7, with 9 bases lining up with TRBD2. In germline, CDR1 is MGHDK, CDR2 SYGVNS. Losses at the gene ends were 2 bases for V and 1 base for J; bases not matched to a gene: 6. The CDR3 has 16 amino acids. CDR3 coding DNA: TGTGCCAGCAGTGAACCAGCGGGGGGTAAATCCTACGAGCAGTACTTC. Translation gives CASSEPAGGKSYEQYF.

The V call is TRBV27, the J call TRBJ2-2, with D unclear. The CDR3 covers 13 residues. Germline V gene sequence: CDR1 MNHEY, CDR2 SMNVEV (reference sequence). Trimming took 1 base from V and 3 from J, leaving 3 bases between them. The DNA of the CDR3 is TGTGCCAGCAGTTTATGGGACACCGGGGAGCTGTTTTTT. This encodes CASSLWDTGELFF.

The chain employs TRBV3-1 (or the pseudogene TRBV3-2) and TRBJ2-7; 12 nucleotides line up with TRBD1. The CDR3 covers 15 residues. V lost 4 bases to trimming and J lost 7 bases; unmatched junction nucleotides: 8. Germline V gene lookup returns CDR1 LGHDT and CDR2 YNNKEL (reference sequence). This CDR3 reads CASSLRGQGAREQYF. DNA for the CDR3: TGTGCCAGCAGCCTCCGGGGACAGGGGGCGCGGGAGCAGTACTTC.

The chain employs TRBV19 and TRBJ2-6; D is unclear. The CDR3 runs 15 residues. V gave up 5 bases and J gave up 1 base, with 9 bases separating them. Germline-derived CDR1 and CDR2 are LNHDA and SQIVND (reference sequence). CDR3 in DNA: TGTGCCAGTAGTCTCGTCTGGTCTGGGGCCAACGTCCTGACTTTC. Protein sequence: CASSLVWSGANVLTF.

The genes are TRBV3-1 (or the pseudogene TRBV3-2) and TRBJ2-5; 9 bases are a match to TRBD2. Germline V lookup: CDR1 LGHDT, CDR2 YNNKEL (reference sequence). This CDR3 is built from 15 residues. V trimming: 1 base; J trimming: 3 bases; junction bases outside the gene matches: 3. This CDR3 is CASSQAGGGEETQYF. CDR3 bases: TGTGCCAGCAGCCAAGCTGGCGGGGGGGAAGAGACCCAGTACTTC.

The gene calls are TRBV27 and TRBJ2-1; 10 positions agree with TRBD2. Germline loops: CDR1 MNHEY, CDR2 SMNVEV (reference sequence). The CDR3 covers 15 residues. V gave up 2 bases and J gave up 7 bases; unmatched junction bases: 5. The CDR3 here is CASSLETSGQNEQFF. The CDR3 DNA reads as TGTGCCAGCAGTTTAGAGACTAGCGGGCAGAATGAGCAGTTCTTC.

This chain connects TRBV2 to TRBJ2-1, with no clear D. The CDR3 spans 13 residues. Germline CDR1 SNHLY, CDR2 FYNNEI. The V and J ends lost 5 bases and 6 bases respectively, with 11 bases between them. The CDR3: CASSLSATNEQFF. CDR3 sequence (DNA): TGTGCCAGCAGTCTTTCAGCCACCAATGAGCAGTTCTTC.

The V call is TRBV6-1, the J call TRBJ1-2; 11 nucleotides align to TRBD1. Germline trimming cut 1 base from V and 4 bases from J; bases unmatched to any gene: 5. CDR1 and CDR2 (germline): MNHNS, SASEGT. This CDR3 region has 16 residues. The CDR3 nucleotides are TGTGCCAGCAGTGAAGGAATTGGGACAGGGGGCTATGGCTACACCTTC. Amino acids: CASSEGIGTGGYGYTF.

V is TRBV5-1 and J is TRBJ1-1; D perhaps matches TRBD1 (6 bases). The CDR3 extends over 18 amino acids. Germline CDR1 and CDR2: SGHRS and YFSETQ. V was clipped by 1 base and J by 5 bases, with 24 bases between them. The CDR3 DNA follows: TGCGCCAGCAGCTTGCTGGGGGGCAGGGGTAGTGGTAGGACTGAAGCTTTCTTT. As protein: CASSLLGGRGSGRTEAFF. Looking up the rest from reference TRBV5-1 and TRBJ1-1 gives the full variable domain: KAGVTQTPRYLIKTRGQQVTLSCSPISGHRSVSWYQQTPGQGLQFLFEYFSETQRNKGNFPGRFSGRQFSNSRSEMNVSTLELGDSALYLCASSLLGGRGSGRTEAFFGQGTRLTVV.

V gene TRBV19 combines with J gene TRBJ2-1; 7 nucleotides agree with TRBD1. The CDR3 is made up of 15 amino acids. Germline CDR1 LNHDA, CDR2 SQIVND (reference sequence). The V segment lost 5 bases and the J segment 6 bases; nucleotides outside the gene matches: 10. The CDR3 DNA follows: TGTGCCAGTAGTGCAGGGGGTCGAGGGCTCAATGAGCAGTTCTTC. This translates into CASSAGGRGLNEQFF.

Regarding this clone: Germline is not matched at one junction end, which may reflect a read error. The chain combines TRBV28 with TRBJ1-4, with 7 bases lining up with TRBD1. CDR1 and CDR2 (germline): MDHEN, SYDVKM. This CDR3 spans 16 amino acids. This CDR3 reads CAGSLKGAMGNEKLFF. The CDR3 region has the DNA TGTGCCGGCAGTTTAAAGGGGGCAATGGGTAATGAAAAACTGTTTTTT.

This clone was observed a few times. The rearrangement joins TRBV10-1 to TRBJ2-5; 7 nucleotides agree with TRBD2. This CDR3 spans 16 amino acids. With V trimmed by 4 bases and J by 4 bases, 12 bases remained unmatched. Germline CDR1 reads WNHNN; CDR2 reads SYGVQD (reference sequence). The CDR3 protein is CASSGRLEGGRETQYF. The CDR3 bases are TGCGCCAGCAGTGGACGCTTGGAGGGAGGGCGAGAGACCCAGTACTTC.

This chain uses TRBV5-5 with TRBJ2-1, with D perhaps assigned TRBD1 or TRBD2 (5 bases each). The V end lost 4 bases, the J end lost 0 bases, and 11 bases lay between the germline ends. This CDR3 has 15 residues. Germline CDR1 is SGHKS and CDR2 is YYEKEE (reference sequence). The CDR3 protein is CASSPGPSSYNEQFF. DNA for the CDR3: TGTGCCAGCAGCCCGGGACCGAGCTCCTACAATGAGCAGTTCTTC.

The V gene is TRBV4-1, the J gene TRBJ2-7; D might be TRBD2 (6 bases). Germline V gives CDR1 MGHRA, CDR2 YSYEKL. Deletions cut 0 bases from V and 5 bases from J, with 14 bases between. The CDR3 is 15 amino acids. The CDR3 loop is CASSQDQGSGHEQYF. The CDR3 bases are TGCGCCAGCAGCCAAGATCAGGGTAGCGGCCACGAGCAGTACTTC.

The rearrangement joins TRBV28 to TRBJ1-1; 10 bases agree with TRBD1. V shed 1 base, J shed 4 bases, and the junction held 3 bases outside the gene matches. Looked up from germline, CDR1 is MDHEN and CDR2 is SYDVKM. This CDR3 region has 15 residues. The CDR3 protein is CASSLLGQGSTEAFF. The DNA for the CDR3 is TGTGCCAGCAGTTTATTGGGACAGGGGAGCACTGAAGCTTTCTTT.

The chain uses TRBV19 and TRBJ1-2, with 7 bases that match TRBD1. The V and J ends lost 3 bases and 4 bases, in that order; junction bases with no gene match: 2. Germline CDR1 LNHDA, CDR2 SQIVND (reference sequence). The CDR3 covers 13 residues. In DNA, the CDR3 is TGTGCCAGTAGTATCCAGGGGGGCTATGGCTACACCTTC. This encodes CASSIQGGYGYTF.

This chain links TRBV4-1 with TRBJ1-1; D uncertain. The germline CDR1 and CDR2 sequences are MGHRA and YSYEKL. CDR3 length: 14 residues. V lost 1 base, J lost 1 base, and 7 bases lay in between. The CDR3 region is CASSQVGKNTEAFF. CDR3 DNA sequence: TGCGCCAGCAGCCAAGTGGGGAAGAACACTGAAGCTTTCTTT.

The CDR3 sequence is CASSLSRGGLENTIYF. CDR3 coding DNA: TGTGCCAGCAGTTTGAGCAGGGGAGGTCTGGAAAACACCATATATTTT. V usage is TRBV27 and J usage is TRBJ1-3; weak D call: TRBD1 (6 bases). CDR1 MNHEY and CDR2 SMNVEV come from the germline V gene (reference sequence). CDR3 size: 16 residues. V was trimmed by 3 bases and J by 6 bases, leaving 18 bases between them.

The rearrangement uses TRBV4-1 and TRBJ2-1, with 7 bases aligning to TRBD1. This CDR3 is 15 amino acids long. Germline values: CDR1 MGHRA, CDR2 YSYEKL. V shed 5 bases and J 0 bases; nucleotides not matched to a gene: 4. The CDR3 loop reads CASSSRDSSYNEQFF. In nucleotides, the CDR3 is TGCGCCAGCAGCTCCCGGGACAGCTCCTACAATGAGCAGTTCTTC.

The genes are TRBV11-3 and TRBJ1-2; D remains unclear. V was cut by 4 bases and J by 8 bases, with 14 bases left in between. The CDR3 runs 13 residues. The germline CDR1 and CDR2 sequences are SGHNT and YENEEA. CDR3: CASSSSPPGGYTF. The CDR3 DNA follows: TGTGCCAGCAGCTCTTCCCCCCCGGGGGGCTACACCTTC.

The CDR3 reads CAWTGRWGSGANVLTF. The CDR3 nucleotides are TGTGCCTGGACGGGGCGGTGGGGCTCTGGGGCCAACGTCCTGACTTTC. The chain recombines TRBV30 with TRBJ2-6; tentatively, D is TRBD1 or TRBD2 (5 bases each). The V end lost 4 bases, the J end lost 0 bases, and 13 bases lay between the germline ends. CDR3 length equals 16 residues. The germline gives CDR1 GTSNPN, CDR2 SVGIG (reference sequence).

The V and J genes are TRBV19 and TRBJ1-4, with TRBD1 as a possible D gene (6 bases). Germline lookup yields CDR1 LNHDA and CDR2 SQIVND (reference sequence). The CDR3 is 17 amino acids. V lost 9 bases and J lost 8, with 28 bases in between. CDR3 DNA sequence: TGTGCCAGCTCGAACATGGGGGCCTCACTACTAGGCGAAAAACTGTTTTTT. Translating it yields CASSNMGASLLGEKLFF.

The CDR3 loop is CASSEGNSLGYTF. The CDR3 DNA is TGTGCCAGCAGTGAAGGGAACAGCTTGGGCTACACCTTC. The J gene is TRBJ1-2, the V gene TRBV6-1; D is ambiguous. The germline gives CDR1 MNHNS, CDR2 SASEGT. V dropped 1 base and J dropped 8 bases, with 11 bases sitting between them. The CDR3 spans 13 residues.

This clone was recorded a few times. The chain has TRBV6-4 and TRBJ2-1; 14 positions agree with TRBD2. V gave up 5 bases and J gave up 9 bases; unmatched junction bases: 6. This CDR3 region has 15 residues. Germline values: CDR1 MRHNA, CDR2 SNTAGT. The CDR3 here is CASSWTSGGPGEQFF. The CDR3 coding sequence is TGTGCCAGCAGTTGGACTAGCGGGGGGCCTGGTGAGCAGTTCTTC.

The chain employs TRBV27 and TRBJ2-5; either TRBD1 or TRBD2 may fit D (5 bases each). The germline gives CDR1 MNHEY, CDR2 SMNVEV (reference sequence). The V end lost 5 bases, the J end lost 1 base, and 11 bases lay between the germline ends. The CDR3 totals 14 residues. This CDR3 is CASSLTGPQETQYF. The CDR3 nucleotides are TGTGCCAGCAGTCTAACGGGGCCCCAAGAGACCCAGTACTTC.

This clone has only a few counts. The J gene is TRBJ2-5, the V gene TRBV27, with D uncertain. CDR1 MNHEY and CDR2 SMNVEV come from the germline V gene (reference sequence). V lost 4 bases, J lost 7 bases, and 13 bases lay in between. This CDR3 contains 13 residues. The chain's CDR3 is CASSSGPPGTQYF. The DNA of the CDR3 is TGTGCCAGCAGTTCTGGGCCTCCCGGGACCCAGTACTTC.

The rearrangement links TRBV6-5 to TRBJ1-3, with TRBD1 identical over 10 bases. V was pared by 6 bases and J by 2 bases, with 4 bases of the junction left unmatched. There are 15 residues in the CDR3. Germline V lookup: CDR1 MNHEY, CDR2 SVGAGI. The DNA for the CDR3 is TGTGCCAGCAGGGACAGGGGGTTGCCTGGAAACACCATATATTTT. It codes for CASRDRGLPGNTIYF.

The chain couples TRBV5-5 to TRBJ2-1; maybe TRBD1 (5 bases). The V gene lost 6 bases and the J gene lost 7 bases, with 8 bases spanning the gap. The germline CDR1 and CDR2 sequences are SGHKS and YYEKEE (reference sequence). This CDR3 spans 11 amino acids. The CDR3 protein is CASIDSNEQFF. CDR3 DNA: TGTGCCAGCATCGACAGTAATGAGCAGTTCTTC.

This chain uses TRBV5-4 with TRBJ2-7; 8 nucleotides align to TRBD1. Germline CDR1 SGHNT, CDR2 YYREEE (reference sequence). The J segment lost 5 bases and the V segment lost 3 bases, leaving 7 bases of the junction unmatched. The CDR3 is made up of 14 amino acids. The CDR3 region has the DNA TGTGCCAGCAGCTCCGGACAGGGAGTCGACGAGCAGTACTTC. This gives the protein CASSSGQGVDEQYF.